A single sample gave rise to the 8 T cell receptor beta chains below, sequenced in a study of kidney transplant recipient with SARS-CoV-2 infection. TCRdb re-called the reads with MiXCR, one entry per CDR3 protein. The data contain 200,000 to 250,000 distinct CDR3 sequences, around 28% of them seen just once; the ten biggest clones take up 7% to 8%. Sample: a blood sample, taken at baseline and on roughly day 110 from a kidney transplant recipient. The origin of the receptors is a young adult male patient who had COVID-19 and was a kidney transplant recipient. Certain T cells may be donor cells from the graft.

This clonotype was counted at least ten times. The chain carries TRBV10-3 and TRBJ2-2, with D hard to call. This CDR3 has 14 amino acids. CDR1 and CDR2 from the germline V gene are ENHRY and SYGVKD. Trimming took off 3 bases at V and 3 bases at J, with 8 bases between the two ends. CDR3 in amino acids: CAISEREDTGELFF. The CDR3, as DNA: TGTGCCATCAGTGAAAGGGAAGACACCGGGGAGCTGTTTTTT.

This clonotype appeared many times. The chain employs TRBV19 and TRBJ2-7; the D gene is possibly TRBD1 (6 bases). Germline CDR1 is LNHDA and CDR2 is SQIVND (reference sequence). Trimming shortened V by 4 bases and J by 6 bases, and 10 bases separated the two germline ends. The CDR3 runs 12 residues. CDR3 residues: CASSNRVSEQYF. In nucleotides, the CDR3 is TGTGCCAGTAGTAACAGGGTTTCCGAGCAGTACTTC. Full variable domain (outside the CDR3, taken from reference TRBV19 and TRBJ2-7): DGGITQSPKYLFRKEGQNVTLSCEQNLNHDAMYWYRQDPGQGLRLIYYSQIVNDFQKGDIAEGYSVSREKKESFPLTVTSAQKNPTAFYLCASSNRVSEQYFGPGTRLTVT.

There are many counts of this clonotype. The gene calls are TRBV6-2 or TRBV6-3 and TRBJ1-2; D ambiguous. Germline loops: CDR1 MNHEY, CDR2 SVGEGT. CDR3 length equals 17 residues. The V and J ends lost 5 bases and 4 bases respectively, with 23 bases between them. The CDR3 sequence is CASSQPDCIGKTYGYTF. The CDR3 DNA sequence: TGTGCCAGCAGTCAACCAGACTGCATCGGAAAGACCTATGGCTACACCTTC.

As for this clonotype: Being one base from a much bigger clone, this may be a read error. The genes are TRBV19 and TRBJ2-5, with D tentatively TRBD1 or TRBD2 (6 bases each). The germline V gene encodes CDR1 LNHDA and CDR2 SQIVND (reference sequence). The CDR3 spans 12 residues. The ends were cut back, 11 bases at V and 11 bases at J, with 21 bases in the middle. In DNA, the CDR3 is TGTGCCGCCTTACAGGGATCGGGAGAGCAGTACTTC. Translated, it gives CAALQGSGEQYF.

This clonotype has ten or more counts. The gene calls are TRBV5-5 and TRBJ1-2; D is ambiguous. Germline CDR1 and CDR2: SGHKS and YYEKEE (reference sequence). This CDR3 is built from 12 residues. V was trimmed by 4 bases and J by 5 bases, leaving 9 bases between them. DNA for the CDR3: TGTGCCAGCAGCCAAGCCACTTATGGCTACACCTTC. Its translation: CASSQATYGYTF.

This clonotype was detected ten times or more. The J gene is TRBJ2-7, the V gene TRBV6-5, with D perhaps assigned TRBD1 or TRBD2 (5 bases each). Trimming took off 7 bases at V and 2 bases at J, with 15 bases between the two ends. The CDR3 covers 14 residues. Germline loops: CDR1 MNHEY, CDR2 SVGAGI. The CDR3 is CASKAGMGAYEQYF. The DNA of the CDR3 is TGTGCCAGCAAGGCAGGGATGGGAGCCTACGAGCAGTACTTC.

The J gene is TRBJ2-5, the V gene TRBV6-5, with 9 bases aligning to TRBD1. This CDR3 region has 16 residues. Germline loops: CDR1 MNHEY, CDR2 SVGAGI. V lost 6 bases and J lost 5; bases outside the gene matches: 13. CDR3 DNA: TGTGCCAGCAGAATACGAAAGGGACAGGGAGGGGAGACCCAGTACTTC. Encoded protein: CASRIRKGQGGETQYF.

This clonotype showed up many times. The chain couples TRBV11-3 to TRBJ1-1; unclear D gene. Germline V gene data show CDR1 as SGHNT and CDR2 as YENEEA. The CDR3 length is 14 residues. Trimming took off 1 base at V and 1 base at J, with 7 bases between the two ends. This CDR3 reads CASSLAAGNTEAFF. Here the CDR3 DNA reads TGTGCCAGCAGCTTAGCTGCGGGGAACACTGAAGCTTTCTTT.